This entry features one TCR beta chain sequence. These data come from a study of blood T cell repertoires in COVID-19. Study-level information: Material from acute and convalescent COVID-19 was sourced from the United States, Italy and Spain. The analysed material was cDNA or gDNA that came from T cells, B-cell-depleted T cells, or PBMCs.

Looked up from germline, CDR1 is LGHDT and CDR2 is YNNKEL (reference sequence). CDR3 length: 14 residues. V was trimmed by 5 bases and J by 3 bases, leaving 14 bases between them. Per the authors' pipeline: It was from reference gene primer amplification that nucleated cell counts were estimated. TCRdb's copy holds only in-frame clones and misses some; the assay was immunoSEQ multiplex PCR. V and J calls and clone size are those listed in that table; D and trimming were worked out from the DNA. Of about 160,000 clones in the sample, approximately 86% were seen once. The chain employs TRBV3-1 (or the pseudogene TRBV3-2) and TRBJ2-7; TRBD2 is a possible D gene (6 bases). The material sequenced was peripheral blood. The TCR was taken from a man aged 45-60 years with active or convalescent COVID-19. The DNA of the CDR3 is TGTGCCAGCAGCGGGACCCCGACTAGCTACGAGCAGTACTTC. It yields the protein CASSGTPTSYEQYF.